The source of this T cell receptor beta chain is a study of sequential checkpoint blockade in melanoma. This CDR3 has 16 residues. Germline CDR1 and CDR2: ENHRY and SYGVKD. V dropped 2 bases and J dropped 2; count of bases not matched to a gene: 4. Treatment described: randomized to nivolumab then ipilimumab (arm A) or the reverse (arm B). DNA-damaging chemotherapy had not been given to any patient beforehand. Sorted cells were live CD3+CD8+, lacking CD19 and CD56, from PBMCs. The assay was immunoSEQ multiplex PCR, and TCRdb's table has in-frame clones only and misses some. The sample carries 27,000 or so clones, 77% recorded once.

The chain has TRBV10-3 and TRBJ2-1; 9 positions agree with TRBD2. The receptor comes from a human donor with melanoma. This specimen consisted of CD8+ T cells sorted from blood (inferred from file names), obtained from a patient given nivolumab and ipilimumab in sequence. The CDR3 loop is CAISEVVAGAYNEQFF. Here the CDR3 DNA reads TGTGCCATCAGTGAGGTGGTAGCGGGGGCCTACAATGAGCAGTTCTTC.